What follows is one TCR beta chain and its context. CDR3 length equals 12 residues. CDR1 is GTSNPN, CDR2 SVGIG, per germline (reference sequence). V lost 5 bases, J lost 10 bases, and 12 bases lay in between. This sample is part of a study of OX40 agonist ivuxolimab in advanced cancers. Background on the study: An agonistic human IgG2 monoclonal antibody against OX40 (CD134) was given. Checkpoint inhibitors had been given previously to over 30% of patients.

Sampling times: baseline, cycle 4 day 1, cycle 7 day 1. TCRdb's table, derived via immunoSEQ multiplex PCR, lists solely in-frame clones and lacks some. The data contain around 80,000 clones, about four fifths of them singletons. The chain uses TRBV30 and TRBJ1-6, with D possibly TRBD1 on 5 matching bases. The input for sequencing was CD4+ or CD8+ T cells sorted from blood, taken in a trial of the OX40 agonist ivuxolimab. The source of this sequence is an adult with an advanced solid tumor such as melanoma, head and neck, liver or kidney cancer. CDR3: CAWGQGGSPLHF. The CDR3 DNA sequence: TGTGCCTGGGGCCAGGGTGGCTCACCCCTCCACTTT.